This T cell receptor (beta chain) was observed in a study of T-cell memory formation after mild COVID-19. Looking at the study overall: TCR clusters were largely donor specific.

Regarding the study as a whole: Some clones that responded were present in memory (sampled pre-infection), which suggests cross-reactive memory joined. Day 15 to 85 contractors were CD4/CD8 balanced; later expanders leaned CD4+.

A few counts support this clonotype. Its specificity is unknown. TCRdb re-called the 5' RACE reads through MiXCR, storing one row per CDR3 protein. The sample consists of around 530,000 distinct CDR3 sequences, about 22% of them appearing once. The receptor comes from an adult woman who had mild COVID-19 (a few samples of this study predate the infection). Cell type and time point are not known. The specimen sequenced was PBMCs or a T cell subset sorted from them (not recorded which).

The CDR3, as DNA: TGTGCCAGCAGCTTACTCGGGCGGGGGGCCGATGAGCAGTTCTTC. Protein: CASSLLGRGADEQFF. The chain combines TRBV7-6 with TRBJ2-1; 8 bases are a match to TRBD2. Germline V gene lookup returns CDR1 SGHVS and CDR2 FNYEAQ. The junction had 8 bases not matched to a gene; V was cut back by 2 bases and J by 8 bases. The CDR3 is 15 amino acids. Complete variable domain (other parts from reference TRBV7-6 and TRBJ2-1): GAGVSQSPRYKVTKRGQDVALRCDPISGHVSLYWYRQALGQGPEFLTYFNYEAQQDKSGLPNDRFSAERPEGSISTLTIQRTEQRDSAMYRCASSLLGRGADEQFFGPGTRLTVL.